This T cell receptor (beta chain) was obtained from a study of CD4 T cells in relation to SARS-CoV-2 and coronaviruses. Study at large: PBMCs were cultured with antigen for approximately nine days before TCR beta sequencing.

Profiled with immunoSEQ multiplex PCR; TCRdb holds only in-frame clones, not every one. The data hold 27,000 or so clones, with about 70% observed a single time. The table lists this clone with a count of one. The antigen remains unidentified. The germline V gene has CDR1 PRHDT and CDR2 FYEKMQ (reference sequence). The CDR3 contains 16 residues. The trim removed 6 bases at V and 5 bases at J, leaving 14 bases unmatched. Findings and caveats of the study: Crossreactivity was assessed only for spike protein, not other viral proteins. No donor gave both pre-pandemic and post-infection samples.

CD4+ T cells from unexposed donors were obtained before the COVID-19 pandemic (2011-2018). CD4+ T cells were isolated from the cells after about ten days of culture. The rearrangement links TRBV13 to TRBJ2-7, with 9 bases identical to TRBD1. This receptor was identified in a human donor in good health. Sequencing was done on a sample of CD4+ T cells from PBMCs, cultured in vitro. CDR3 nucleotides: TGTGCCAGCAGGTCTATCCGGGACAGGGTCAGAAACGAGCAGTACTTC. Translation: CASRSIRDRVRNEQYF. Together with reference TRBV13 and TRBJ2-7, the CDR3 gives the full variable domain: AAGVIQSPRHLIKEKRETATLKCYPIPRHDTVYWYQQGPGQDPQFLISFYEKMQSDKGSIPDRFSAQQFSDYHSELNMSSLELGDSALYFCASRSIRDRVRNEQYFGPGTRLTVT.